This T cell receptor (beta chain) emerged from a study of cytomegalovirus exposure and HLA in healthy donors. Vbeta (60) and Jbeta (13) primers were used in the PCR. Assay: immunoSEQ multiplex PCR; the TCRdb copy retains only in-frame clones and omits some. Of approximately 140,000 clones listed, approximately 84% are singletons. This CDR3 spans 18 amino acids. CDR1 and CDR2 (germline): LNHDA, SQIVND (reference sequence). V lost 6 bases, J lost 8 bases, and 31 bases lay in between. The chain carries TRBV19 and TRBJ1-2, with D tentatively TRBD1 (6 bases). The clonotype was recovered from a middle-aged woman in good health and CMV-seronegative. The sequenced sample consisted of PBMCs. The CDR3 is CASSRLLRTADQGWGYTF. In DNA form, the CDR3 reads TGTGCCAGTAGCCGGTTGTTACGGACAGCCGACCAGGGATGGGGCTACACCTTC.